The 31 T cell receptor beta chains reported below all come from one sample, sequenced in a study of blood T cell repertoires in COVID-19. TCRdb keeps only in-frame clones here, not all; method: immunoSEQ multiplex PCR. The table lists some 200,000 clones, less than 90% of them singletons. Sequences were obtained from PBMCs or T cells enriched from blood (not recorded which). The receptor source for this set is a woman in her forties or fifties in a cohort exposed to, infected with or recovered from COVID-19 (not recorded which).

In its sample, this clone was seen a few times. The chain employs TRBV6-6 and TRBJ2-7; D is perhaps TRBD1 (6 bases). This CDR3 is 13 amino acids long. Trimming took 5 bases from V and 2 from J, leaving 10 bases between them. The germline gives CDR1 MNHNY, CDR2 SVGAGI (reference sequence). CDR3 sequence reads: CASSMGHPYEQYF. The DNA for the CDR3 is TGTGCCAGCAGTATGGGACATCCCTACGAGCAGTACTTC.

The chain has TRBV7-2 and TRBJ2-1; tentatively, D is TRBD2 (5 bases). This CDR3 comprises 15 residues. Germline values: CDR1 SGHTA, CDR2 FQGNSA. Between the trimmed V and J ends, which lost 1 base and 0 bases, there was a span of 7 bases. The CDR3 DNA reads as TGTGCCAGCAGCTTAGGACTACACTCCTACAATGAGCAGTTCTTC. Translated: CASSLGLHSYNEQFF.

The chain has TRBV3-1 (or the pseudogene TRBV3-2) and TRBJ2-7; D is perhaps TRBD2 (6 bases). Trimming took off 0 bases at V and 2 bases at J, with 8 bases between the two ends. The germline V gene encodes CDR1 LGHDT and CDR2 YNNKEL (reference sequence). The length of the CDR3 is 14 residues. Written as DNA, the CDR3 is TGTGCCAGCAGCCAAGACCCGGGGGCCTACGAGCAGTACTTC. Translating it yields CASSQDPGAYEQYF.

V usage is TRBV7-2 and J usage is TRBJ2-2; 7 nucleotides align to TRBD1. After removal of 6 bases from V and 7 bases from J, the junction contained 17 bases not matched to a gene. Per germline, CDR1 SGHTA and CDR2 FQGNSA. The CDR3 consists of 17 residues. This CDR3 is CASSRSRDRIPFGELFF. CDR3 in DNA: TGTGCCAGCAGTCGCTCCCGGGACAGAATCCCTTTCGGGGAGCTGTTTTTT.

The V call is TRBV18, the J call TRBJ1-4; D remains unclear. With 3 bases removed from V and 5 bases from J, the gap between germline ends came to 10 bases. Germline values: CDR1 KGHSH, CDR2 LQKENI. The CDR3 is made up of 14 amino acids. The CDR3 spells CASSPYSTNEKLFF. CDR3 sequence (DNA): TGTGCCAGCTCACCTTACAGCACCAATGAAAAACTGTTTTTT.

V and J are TRBV28 and TRBJ1-4; D is unclear. CDR1 and CDR2 from the germline V gene are MDHEN and SYDVKM. The CDR3 extends over 13 amino acids. V was clipped by 2 bases and J by 5 bases, with 6 bases between them. CDR3 DNA sequence: TGTGCCAGCAGTTTAGGCGGGAATGAAAAACTGTTTTTT. Translation: CASSLGGNEKLFF.

V gene TRBV10-3 combines with J gene TRBJ2-2, with a possible D match to TRBD1 (5 bases). This CDR3 comprises 13 residues. Germline CDR1 ENHRY, CDR2 SYGVKD. Trimming shortened V by 8 bases and J by 6 bases, and 13 bases separated the two germline ends. CDR3 amino acids: CAIGPVGPGELFF. In nucleotides, the CDR3 is TGTGCCATCGGCCCGGTGGGGCCCGGGGAGCTGTTTTTT.

The chain joins TRBV4-1 to TRBJ1-6; 7 nucleotides match TRBD1. Germline V gives CDR1 MGHRA, CDR2 YSYEKL. The trim removed 0 bases at V and 7 bases at J, leaving 3 bases unmatched. This CDR3 spans 15 amino acids. This CDR3 is CASSQDPGGNSPLHF. The CDR3 nucleotides are TGCGCCAGCAGCCAAGATCCAGGGGGGAATTCACCCCTCCACTTT.

The chain is built from TRBV2 and TRBJ1-6; tentatively, D is TRBD1 (6 bases). Germline V CDR1 and CDR2: SNHLY, FYNNEI. V lost 6 bases, J lost 7 bases, and 19 bases lay in between. The CDR3 contains 16 residues. The CDR3 nucleotides are TGTGCCAGCAGAAAACCCGGGACAACGGGGAATTCACCCCTCCACTTT. It codes for CASRKPGTTGNSPLHF.

This chain joins TRBV7-3 and TRBJ2-3; 7 bases align to TRBD2. The CDR3 extends over 15 amino acids. V was clipped by 2 bases and J by 0 bases; unmatched bases: 2. Germline CDR1 and CDR2: SGHTA and FQGTGA. The CDR3 bases are TGTGCCAGCAGCTTAGTGCGGGGGAGCACAGATACGCAGTATTTT. This sequence encodes CASSLVRGSTDTQYF. Combining the CDR3 with reference TRBV7-3 and TRBJ2-3 gives the whole variable domain GAGVSQTPSNKVTEKGKYVELRCDPISGHTALYWYRQSLGQGPEFLIYFQGTGAADDSGLPNDRFFAVRPEGSVSTLKIQRTERGDSAVYLCASSLVRGSTDTQYFGPGTRLTVL.

The chain employs TRBV5-1 and TRBJ1-6, with 7 bases aligning to TRBD1. Germline-derived CDR1 and CDR2 are SGHRS and YFSETQ. Germline trimming cut 0 bases from V and 0 bases from J; bases unmatched to any gene: 0. The CDR3 runs to 16 residues. CDR3 sequence: CASSLDRGSYNSPLHF. In nucleotides, the CDR3 is TGCGCCAGCAGCTTGGACAGGGGCTCCTATAATTCACCCCTCCACTTT.

This clone was seen a single time. V gene TRBV24-1 combines with J gene TRBJ1-1; the match to TRBD1 covers 8 bases. Germline CDR1 KGHDR, CDR2 SFDVKD. After removal of 3 bases from V and 0 bases from J, the junction contained 5 bases not matched to a gene. The CDR3 runs to 16 residues. Written as DNA, the CDR3 is TGTGCCACCAGTGATCCAGGGGGCGGAATGAACACTGAAGCTTTCTTT. This gives the protein CATSDPGGGMNTEAFF.

This chain uses TRBV18 with TRBJ1-3, with 7 bases aligning to TRBD1. The CDR3 is made up of 14 amino acids. The V and J ends lost 3 bases and 6 bases, in that order; junction bases with no gene match: 5. Germline V gene sequence: CDR1 KGHSH, CDR2 LQKENI. The CDR3 reads CASSPKTGANTIYF. CDR3 DNA sequence: TGTGCCAGCTCACCTAAAACAGGGGCAAACACCATATATTTT.

The V call is TRBV19, the J call TRBJ1-6; unclear D gene. The CDR3 has 14 amino acids. In germline, CDR1 is LNHDA, CDR2 SQIVND (reference sequence). Trimming shortened V by 3 bases and J by 9 bases, and 12 bases separated the two germline ends. The CDR3 is CASSIRTIGSPLHF. Here the CDR3 DNA reads TGTGCCAGTAGTATCAGAACAATTGGTTCACCCCTCCACTTT.

The chain joins TRBV2 to TRBJ2-5, with D maybe TRBD2 (6 bases). The CDR3 loop spans 13 amino acids. Germline CDR1 SNHLY, CDR2 FYNNEI. V shed 6 bases and J shed 6 bases, with 14 bases lying between them. CDR3 loop: CASREPGGQTQYF. The CDR3 coding sequence is TGTGCCAGCAGGGAGCCCGGGGGACAGACCCAGTACTTC.

This chain links TRBV7-2 with TRBJ2-1; 8 positions agree with TRBD1. The CDR3 sequence is 14 residues long. V lost 5 bases and J lost 2; bases outside the gene matches: 2. Germline-derived CDR1 and CDR2 are SGHTA and FQGNSA. The CDR3 nucleotides read TGTGCCAGCAGCCCAGGGGGCGCCTACAATGAGCAGTTCTTC. Residues: CASSPGGAYNEQFF.

J is TRBJ1-4 and V is TRBV7-9; TRBD1 aligns across 7 bases. Germline CDR1 is SEHNR and CDR2 is FQNEAQ (reference sequence). J lost 4 bases, V lost 5 bases, and 4 bases had no gene match. The CDR3 is 14 residues long. CDR3 sequence reads: CASSLGTDNEKLFF. The CDR3 region has the DNA TGTGCCAGCAGCCTCGGGACAGATAATGAAAAACTGTTTTTT.

The chain recombines TRBV10-3 with TRBJ2-5; 7 bases fit TRBD2. Germline V gives CDR1 ENHRY, CDR2 SYGVKD. The J segment lost 1 base and the V segment lost 4 bases, leaving 3 bases of the junction unmatched. The CDR3 sequence is 14 residues long. The CDR3 DNA follows: TGTGCCATCAGTGCCACTAGCGCCCAAGAGACCCAGTACTTC. It translates to CAISATSAQETQYF.

The V call is TRBV4-2, the J call TRBJ2-5; 13 bases fit TRBD2. V lost 4 bases and J lost 4; bases outside the gene matches: 12. Germline CDR1 is LGHNA and CDR2 is YNFKEQ. This CDR3 is 18 amino acids long. Here the CDR3 reads CASSRTSGGAFKGETQYF. In DNA form, the CDR3 reads TGTGCCAGCAGCCGAACTAGCGGGGGGGCCTTTAAGGGAGAGACCCAGTACTTC.

This rearrangement joins TRBV6-1 to TRBJ2-7; 10 bases match TRBD1. Germline V lookup: CDR1 MNHNS, CDR2 SASEGT. V lost 0 bases and J lost 4; bases outside the gene matches: 6. CDR3 length: 16 amino acids. CDR3 protein: CASSEAGTGAFYEQYF. CDR3 bases: TGTGCCAGCAGTGAAGCCGGGACAGGGGCTTTTTACGAGCAGTACTTC.

This clone has just one count. The chain carries TRBV2 and TRBJ1-6; 8 bases align to TRBD1. The CDR3 runs 14 residues. Losses at the gene ends were 8 bases for V and 7 bases for J; bases not matched to a gene: 7. Germline V gene sequence: CDR1 SNHLY, CDR2 FYNNEI. The CDR3 nucleotides are TGTGCCAGCCACCCGAGACAGGGGAATTCACCCCTCCACTTT. This sequence encodes CASHPRQGNSPLHF.

This rearrangement joins TRBV28 to TRBJ2-2; TRBD2 matches 7 bases. Trimming took 8 bases from V and 0 from J; bases not matched to a gene: 6. There are 15 residues in the CDR3. CDR1 MDHEN and CDR2 SYDVKM come from the germline V gene. CDR3 loop: CASCSAGTNTGELFF. CDR3 bases: TGTGCCAGCTGTTCAGCGGGGACGAACACCGGGGAGCTGTTTTTT.

The chain combines TRBV27 with TRBJ1-2; 8 nucleotides agree with TRBD1. The ends lost 8 bases at V and 2 bases at J; junction bases unmatched: 7. Germline CDR1 is MNHEY and CDR2 is SMNVEV (reference sequence). The CDR3 length is 14 residues. As DNA, the CDR3 is TGTGCCAGCGGCAAGGACAGGGTGAACTATGGCTACACCTTC. Its translation: CASGKDRVNYGYTF.

This rearrangement joins TRBV3-1 (or the pseudogene TRBV3-2) to TRBJ1-1; D possibly corresponds to TRBD1 (5 bases). The CDR3 extends over 14 amino acids. V shed 0 bases and J shed 1 base, with 6 bases lying between them. In germline, CDR1 is LGHDT, CDR2 YNNKEL (reference sequence). CDR3: CASSQEGQNTEAFF. The CDR3 nucleotides are TGTGCCAGCAGCCAAGAAGGACAGAACACTGAAGCTTTCTTT.

The chain uses TRBV7-2 and TRBJ2-3; no reliable D call. Trimming took 2 bases from V and 2 from J, leaving 11 bases between them. CDR1 is SGHTA, CDR2 FQGNSA, per germline. The CDR3 has 15 residues. This CDR3 reads CASSLFSGYTDTQYF. For the CDR3, the DNA is TGTGCCAGCAGCTTATTTTCAGGATACACAGATACGCAGTATTTT.

This clone was detected once. The CDR3 bases are TGTGCCAGCAGCCCTGCCAGGGTGGGACAGCCCCAGCATTTT. Protein product: CASSPARVGQPQHF. V gene TRBV7-2 combines with J gene TRBJ1-5; D may be TRBD1 (5 bases). The germline gives CDR1 SGHTA, CDR2 FQGNSA. V dropped 5 bases and J dropped 7 bases, with 15 bases sitting between them. The CDR3 has 14 residues.

This chain joins TRBV4-3 and TRBJ1-5; no firm D call. Germline V lookup: CDR1 LGHNA, CDR2 YSLEER. The CDR3 totals 13 residues. V lost 2 bases, J lost 4 bases, and 6 bases lay in between. CDR3 sequence (DNA): TGCGCCAGCAGCCAATCCCGTAATCAGCCCCAGCATTTT. Encoded protein: CASSQSRNQPQHF.

The chain joins TRBV5-4 to TRBJ2-5; D is unclear. This CDR3 is 14 amino acids long. Germline assignment: CDR1 SGHNT and CDR2 YYREEE (reference sequence). Between the trimmed V and J ends, which lost 4 bases and 1 base, there was a span of 11 bases. CDR3 region: CASSPTPTQETQYF. CDR3 bases: TGTGCCAGCAGCCCGACACCGACCCAAGAGACCCAGTACTTC.

The chain recombines TRBV18 with TRBJ1-2, with TRBD1 as a possible D gene (6 bases). The V gene's germline CDR1 is KGHSH and CDR2 LQKENI. The CDR3 runs to 14 residues. V lost 4 bases and J lost 8, with 17 bases in between. CDR3 DNA sequence: TGTGCCAGCTCACAACTTACAGGGTTGGAGGGCTACACCTTC. As protein: CASSQLTGLEGYTF.

The J gene is TRBJ2-3, the V gene TRBV4-2; 12 nucleotides align to TRBD2. V shed 4 bases and J 4 bases; nucleotides not matched to a gene: 6. The CDR3 runs 16 residues. CDR1 LGHNA and CDR2 YNFKEQ come from the germline V gene. The CDR3 protein is CASSPRLAGEADTQYF. In nucleotides, the CDR3 is TGTGCCAGCAGCCCAAGACTAGCGGGGGAGGCAGATACGCAGTATTTT.

This clone came up once. The chain recombines TRBV14 with TRBJ2-2; 7 bases align to TRBD1. This CDR3 region has 16 residues. V was clipped by 0 bases and J by 0 bases; unmatched bases: 1. Germline V gene sequence: CDR1 SGHDN, CDR2 FVKESK. The CDR3 DNA sequence: TGTGCCAGCAGCCAAGATCAGGGGGCGAACACCGGGGAGCTGTTTTTT. Encoded protein: CASSQDQGANTGELFF.